Following are 7 T cell receptor beta chains from one sample sequenced in a study of T cell changes during pregnancy in multiple sclerosis. Method: immunoSEQ multiplex PCR; TCRdb's copy keeps in-frame clones and lacks some. The sample includes 100,000 or so clones, approximately 91% of them seen just once. The sample here was peripheral blood, taken in the second trimester of pregnancy. The receptors come from a female donor with multiple sclerosis, enrolled in a pregnancy study.

J is TRBJ2-3 and V is TRBV7-9; 11 bases are shared with TRBD2. CDR1 is SEHNR, CDR2 FQNEAQ, per germline (reference sequence). V shed 0 bases, J shed 5 bases, and the junction held 1 base outside the gene matches. The CDR3 is made up of 15 amino acids. CDR3 DNA sequence: TGTGCCAGCAGCTTAGCGGGGACTAGCGGAGATACGCAGTATTTT. As protein: CASSLAGTSGDTQYF. The full variable domain, its missing parts supplied by reference TRBV7-9 and TRBJ2-3, is DTGVSQNPRHKITKRGQNVTFRCDPISEHNRLYWYRQTLGQGPEFLTYFQNEAQLEKSRLLSDRFSAERPKGSFSTLEIQRTEQGDSAMYLCASSLAGTSGDTQYFGPGTRLTVL.

The chain combines TRBV6-5 with TRBJ1-2, with D uncertain. Germline CDR1 and CDR2: MNHEY and SVGAGI. Trimming took 0 bases from V and 4 from J, leaving 9 bases between them. This CDR3 has 14 residues. The CDR3 spells CASSYSYSLYGYTF. The CDR3, as DNA: TGTGCCAGCAGTTACTCTTACAGTCTCTATGGCTACACCTTC.

The genes are TRBV7-2 and TRBJ1-6; the D is unclear. V lost 6 bases and J lost 3, with 6 bases in between. There are 13 residues in the CDR3. The germline V gene has CDR1 SGHTA and CDR2 FQGNSA. The CDR3 region is CASRQSYNSPLHF. As DNA, the CDR3 is TGTGCCAGCAGACAGAGCTATAATTCACCCCTCCACTTT.

The genes are TRBV7-6 and TRBJ2-7; D possibly corresponds to TRBD1 (7 bases). Germline V gene lookup returns CDR1 SGHVS and CDR2 FNYEAQ. Trimming took 1 base from V and 3 from J, leaving 13 bases between them. The CDR3 consists of 15 residues. Here the CDR3 DNA reads TGTGCCAGCAGCTTAGGCCAGGGGGGAAACTACGAGCAGTACTTC. Translating it yields CASSLGQGGNYEQYF.

This sequence joins TRBV5-1 and TRBJ1-5; 9 nucleotides line up with TRBD1. This CDR3 spans 14 amino acids. Trimming removed 3 bases from V and 6 bases from J; junction bases left unmatched: 4. Germline-derived CDR1 and CDR2 are SGHRS and YFSETQ. CDR3 residues: CASSWGQGGQPQHF. DNA of the CDR3: TGCGCCAGCAGCTGGGGACAGGGTGGTCAGCCCCAGCATTTT. The whole variable domain, remainder taken from reference TRBV5-1 and TRBJ1-5, is KAGVTQTPRYLIKTRGQQVTLSCSPISGHRSVSWYQQTPGQGLQFLFEYFSETQRNKGNFPGRFSGRQFSNSRSEMNVSTLELGDSALYLCASSWGQGGQPQHFGDGTRLSIL.

Only one count was recorded for this clone. This chain joins TRBV6-1 and TRBJ1-2, with TRBD1 identical over 7 bases. The germline gives CDR1 MNHNS, CDR2 SASEGT. V shed 2 bases, J shed 6 bases, and the junction held 9 bases outside the gene matches. This CDR3 has 15 residues. CDR3 amino acids: CASSEPLTGPNGYTF. In nucleotides, the CDR3 is TGTGCCAGCAGTGAACCCCTGACAGGGCCCAATGGCTACACCTTC.

This clone appeared a single time. This chain's CDR3 is CASSIYSGTANQPQHF. The CDR3 nucleotides read TGTGCCAGTAGTATCTACTCCGGGACAGCTAATCAGCCCCAGCATTTT. The chain carries TRBV19 and TRBJ1-5; 7 positions agree with TRBD1. The germline gives CDR1 LNHDA, CDR2 SQIVND (reference sequence). The CDR3 length is 16 residues. V lost 3 bases and J lost 4; bases outside the gene matches: 9.